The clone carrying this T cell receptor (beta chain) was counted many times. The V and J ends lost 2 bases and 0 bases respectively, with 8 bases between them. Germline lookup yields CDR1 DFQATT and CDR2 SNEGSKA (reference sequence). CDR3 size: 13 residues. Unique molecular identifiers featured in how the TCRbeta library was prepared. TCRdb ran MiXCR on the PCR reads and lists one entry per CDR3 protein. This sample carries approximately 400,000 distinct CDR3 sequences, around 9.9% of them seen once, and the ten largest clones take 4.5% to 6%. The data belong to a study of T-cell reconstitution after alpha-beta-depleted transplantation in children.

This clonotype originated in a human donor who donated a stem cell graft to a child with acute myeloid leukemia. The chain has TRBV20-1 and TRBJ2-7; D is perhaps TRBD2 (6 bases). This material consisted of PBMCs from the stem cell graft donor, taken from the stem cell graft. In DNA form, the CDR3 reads TGCAGTGCTAGAACCGGGAGCTCCTACGAGCAGTACTTC. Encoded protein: CSARTGSSYEQYF.